Following are 22 T cell receptor beta chains from one sample sequenced in a study of blood T cell repertoires in COVID-19. The assay was immunoSEQ multiplex PCR, and TCRdb's table has in-frame clones only and misses some. The sample comprises around 46,000 clones, roughly four fifths of which are singletons, and roughly 7% rests with the top ten. The sequencing input was peripheral blood. The receptor source for this set is a man aged 40-49 years with acute or convalescent COVID-19.

This chain joins TRBV10-1 and TRBJ2-7; tentatively, D is TRBD1 (6 bases). The CDR3 runs to 12 residues. Germline CDR1 and CDR2: WNHNN and SYGVQD (reference sequence). V lost 5 bases, J lost 5 bases, and 10 bases lay in between. CDR3 sequence: CASSQGRNEQYF. The CDR3 DNA is TGCGCCAGCAGTCAGGGGCGCAACGAGCAGTACTTC.

The CDR3 DNA reads as TGCGCCAGCAGCAAAGCAGGGGGCGCTGACTATGGCTACACCTTC. The encoded protein is CASSKAGGADYGYTF. The chain is built from TRBV4-3 and TRBJ1-2, with TRBD1 identical over 8 bases. The CDR3 runs to 15 residues. J was trimmed by 3 bases and V by 5 bases; bases with no gene match: 8. Germline lookup yields CDR1 LGHNA and CDR2 YSLEER.

The rearrangement joins TRBV2 to TRBJ2-7; D remains ambiguous. The germline gives CDR1 SNHLY, CDR2 FYNNEI. Trimming left V 4 bases short and J 7 bases short, with 17 bases between. The CDR3 is made up of 14 amino acids. CDR3 DNA: TGTGCCAGCAGTGTTGGTCTTAAGCCCACGGAGCAGTACTTC. Its translation is CASSVGLKPTEQYF.

The rearrangement uses TRBV9 and TRBJ2-1; 7 bases align to TRBD2. The CDR3 is 14 residues long. The V gene end was trimmed by 3 bases and the J gene end by 5 bases; junction bases not matched to a gene: 5. The germline V gene encodes CDR1 SGDLS and CDR2 YYNGEE. CDR3 in amino acids: CASSGGLGDNEQFF. As DNA, the CDR3 is TGTGCCAGCAGCGGAGGACTAGGGGACAATGAGCAGTTCTTC.

The V and J genes are TRBV5-1 and TRBJ2-2; 7 bases line up with TRBD1. This CDR3 comprises 16 residues. Germline trimming cut 5 bases from V and 0 bases from J; bases unmatched to any gene: 7. CDR1 is SGHRS and CDR2 is YFSETQ in the germline V gene. In DNA form, the CDR3 reads TGCGCCAGCAGTTTGTCCGGGACAGCGAACACCGGGGAGCTGTTTTTT. This translates into CASSLSGTANTGELFF.

The V and J genes are TRBV3-1 (or the pseudogene TRBV3-2) and TRBJ2-7; the match to TRBD1 covers 9 bases. Trimming removed 4 bases from V and 5 bases from J; junction bases left unmatched: 12. Germline CDR1 LGHDT, CDR2 YNNKEL (reference sequence). This CDR3 spans 16 amino acids. The CDR3 DNA reads as TGTGCCAGCAGCCGGGCTACGGGACAGGGCAGGAACGAGCAGTACTTC. It translates to CASSRATGQGRNEQYF.

V gene TRBV5-4 combines with J gene TRBJ2-3, with D unclear. CDR3 length: 13 amino acids. CDR1 SGHNT and CDR2 YYREEE come from the germline V gene (reference sequence). V lost 4 bases and J lost 0, with 6 bases in between. CDR3 coding DNA: TGTGCCAGCAGCCAAACTAGCACAGATACGCAGTATTTT. It yields the protein CASSQTSTDTQYF.

The rearrangement joins TRBV5-1 to TRBJ1-6, with 9 nucleotides matching TRBD1. V shed 0 bases and J 6 bases; nucleotides not matched to a gene: 1. The germline V gene encodes CDR1 SGHRS and CDR2 YFSETQ. CDR3 size: 15 residues. The CDR3 loop reads CASSLVQGANSPLHF. CDR3 coding DNA: TGCGCCAGCAGCTTGGTACAGGGGGCTAATTCACCCCTCCACTTT.

The V call is TRBV6-5, the J call TRBJ1-1; D remains ambiguous. V was shortened by 8 bases and J by 7 bases, with 14 bases between the two germline ends. Germline V gives CDR1 MNHEY, CDR2 SVGAGI. The CDR3 runs 12 residues. DNA for the CDR3: TGTGCCAGCGCCCTTGGTCGCGGTGAAGCTTTCTTT. Amino acid sequence: CASALGRGEAFF.

The chain links TRBV29-1 to TRBJ1-4, with D uncertain. Trimming took 5 bases from V and 6 from J, leaving 22 bases between them. Germline-derived CDR1 and CDR2 are SQVTM and ANQGSEA. The CDR3 loop spans 16 amino acids. CDR3 DNA sequence: TGCAGCGTTCCTATACTCTGGGAGGGTGTCTATGAAAAACTGTTTTTT. It is translated as CSVPILWEGVYEKLFF.

The chain links TRBV6-1 to TRBJ2-7; a possible D gene is TRBD1 (6 bases). Germline V gene lookup returns CDR1 MNHNS and CDR2 SASEGT. The V and J ends lost 2 bases and 3 bases respectively, with 14 bases between them. The CDR3 runs to 15 residues. CDR3 sequence: CASSESGRGLYEQYF. CDR3 nucleotide sequence: TGTGCCAGCAGTGAAAGCGGCAGGGGCCTCTACGAGCAGTACTTC.

The chain is built from TRBV5-1 and TRBJ2-5; a possible D gene is TRBD1 (6 bases). Germline V lookup: CDR1 SGHRS, CDR2 YFSETQ. V lost 3 bases and J 3 bases, leaving 9 bases between the germline ends. This CDR3 comprises 13 residues. The CDR3 DNA follows: TGCGCCAGCAGCTGGGGGCACAAAGAGACCCAGTACTTC. Translating gives CASSWGHKETQYF.

This clone appeared a single time. The CDR3 loop reads CASSQTWGEKLFF. CDR3 coding DNA: TGTGCCAGCAGCCAAACGTGGGGCGAAAAACTGTTTTTT. This sequence joins TRBV3-1 (or the pseudogene TRBV3-2) and TRBJ1-4, with D perhaps TRBD1 (5 bases). Trimming left V 2 bases short and J 8 bases short, with 9 bases between. CDR3 length: 13 amino acids. From germline, CDR1 is LGHDT and CDR2 YNNKEL (reference sequence).

The chain recombines TRBV7-9 with TRBJ2-5, with TRBD1 identical over 8 bases. Germline loops: CDR1 SEHNR, CDR2 FQNEAQ (reference sequence). V shed 5 bases, J shed 2 bases, and the junction held 10 bases outside the gene matches. This CDR3 has 16 amino acids. CDR3 bases: TGTGCCAGCAGCCGACGGACAGGGCTTACACAAGAGACCCAGTACTTC. This gives the protein CASSRRTGLTQETQYF. The full variable domain, with the rest looked up from reference TRBV7-9 and TRBJ2-5, is DTGVSQNPRHKITKRGQNVTFRCDPISEHNRLYWYRQTLGQGPEFLTYFQNEAQLEKSRLLSDRFSAERPKGSFSTLEIQRTEQGDSAMYLCASSRRTGLTQETQYFGPGTRLLVL.

V is TRBV14 and J is TRBJ2-1; 8 positions match TRBD1. The germline V gene has CDR1 SGHDN and CDR2 FVKESK. This CDR3 contains 18 residues. The V segment lost 2 bases and the J segment 3 bases; nucleotides outside the gene matches: 12. DNA of the CDR3: TGTGCCAGCAGCCAAAGGCGCCCTGGACAGGGACTCTACAATGAGCAGTTCTTC. This translates into CASSQRRPGQGLYNEQFF. The variable domain in full, completed from reference TRBV14 and TRBJ2-1, reads EAGVTQFPSHSVIEKGQTVTLRCDPISGHDNLYWYRRVMGKEIKFLLHFVKESKQDESGMPNNRFLAERTGGTYSTLKVQPAELEDSGVYFCASSQRRPGQGLYNEQFFGPGTRLTVL.

V is TRBV9 and J is TRBJ2-3, with 11 bases lining up with TRBD1. With V trimmed by 3 bases and J by 4 bases, 4 bases remained unmatched. This CDR3 is built from 15 residues. CDR1 and CDR2 from the germline V gene are SGDLS and YYNGEE. CDR3 DNA: TGTGCCAGCAGCGGGAGGACAGGGGGCGCAGATACGCAGTATTTT. Translating gives CASSGRTGGADTQYF.

The rearrangement links TRBV5-4 to TRBJ2-1; TRBD2 agrees at 10 bases. Germline CDR1 and CDR2: SGHNT and YYREEE (reference sequence). After removal of 4 bases from V and 7 bases from J, the junction contained 8 bases not matched to a gene. CDR3 length: 15 residues. CDR3 in DNA: TGTGCCAGCAGCCCGAGTAGCGGGGGGCAGAATGAGCAGTTCTTC. Its protein product is CASSPSSGGQNEQFF.

The chain couples TRBV5-4 to TRBJ1-1; weak D call: TRBD1 (6 bases). This CDR3 comprises 14 residues. CDR1 and CDR2 from the germline V gene are SGHNT and YYREEE (reference sequence). The V end was cut by 0 bases, the J end by 3 bases, with 9 bases between. The CDR3 DNA is TGTGCCAGCAGCTTGGAGGGGGTGTACACTGAAGCTTTCTTT. Protein product: CASSLEGVYTEAFF.

V is TRBV7-2 and J is TRBJ2-3; maybe TRBD2 (6 bases). There are 12 residues in the CDR3. Deletions cut 1 base from V and 10 bases from J, with 9 bases between. The germline gives CDR1 SGHTA, CDR2 FQGNSA. The CDR3: CASSLGRDSQYF. In DNA, the CDR3 is TGTGCCAGCAGCTTAGGAAGGGACTCGCAGTATTTT.

This clone was seen a few times. V and J are TRBV7-9 and TRBJ1-1; 7 nucleotides match TRBD1. Germline CDR1 reads SEHNR; CDR2 reads FQNEAQ (reference sequence). The trim removed 4 bases at V and 1 base at J, leaving 6 bases unmatched. The CDR3 is made up of 15 amino acids. The CDR3 DNA reads as TGTGCCAGCAGCTCGACGGGACAGAAGAACACTGAAGCTTTCTTT. This sequence encodes CASSSTGQKNTEAFF.

The table lists this clone with a count of one. The chain uses TRBV5-1 and TRBJ1-2; a weak D match, TRBD1 (5 bases). The length of the CDR3 is 16 residues. Germline CDR1 is SGHRS and CDR2 is YFSETQ. The V gene lost 2 bases and the J gene lost 0 bases, with 14 bases spanning the gap. CDR3 protein: CASSFTPTDTNYGYTF. CDR3 DNA sequence: TGCGCCAGCAGCTTTACCCCGACAGACACTAACTATGGCTACACCTTC.

The chain has TRBV6-6 and TRBJ2-3, with TRBD1 identical over 7 bases. CDR3 length equals 15 residues. CDR1 is MNHNY, CDR2 SVGAGI, per germline (reference sequence). With V trimmed by 6 bases and J by 2 bases, 8 bases remained unmatched. This CDR3 is CASSRGQAYTDTQYF. CDR3 in DNA: TGTGCCAGCAGCCGCGGACAGGCGTACACAGATACGCAGTATTTT.